This TCR beta chain was recovered during a study of T cells after yellow fever vaccination. Study-wide results and limits: On re-exposure, the response was weaker but peaked faster, at day 5 versus 15.

Germline values: CDR1 DFQATT, CDR2 SNEGSKA (reference sequence). This CDR3 is 14 amino acids long. Trimming removed 3 bases at V and 5 bases at J, with 11 bases between. TCRdb called the 5' RACE reads again in MiXCR, with one record for every CDR3 protein. The table has approximately 170,000 distinct CDR3 sequences, around 10% seen once. This clonotype was seen more than once but under ten times. The target antigen is unknown. This material consisted of CD8+ T cells sorted from PBMCs, taken 15 days after the yellow fever booster vaccination. This TCR derives from a man younger than 30 who received the YFV17D yellow fever vaccine. This chain joins TRBV20-1 and TRBJ1-6; D uncertain. The CDR3 region has the DNA TGCAGTGCTAGCGAGGGTTGGGATAATTCACCCCTCCACTTT. Translated, it gives CSASEGWDNSPLHF.